This record covers a single T cell receptor (beta chain). Described time point: after neoadjuvant nivolumab, at surgical resection. CDR1 is GTSNPN, CDR2 SVGIG, per germline (reference sequence). V was cut by 2 bases and J by 9 bases, with 14 bases left in between. This CDR3 spans 13 amino acids. This sample was taken from a study of neoadjuvant anti-PD-1 for oral cavity cancer. About the study: Before surgery, most patients got three to four biweekly 3 mg/kg nivolumab doses.

Most tumor samples had roughly 4.5 ug input DNA in two replicates. Some clones are missing from TCRdb's copy, which holds only in-frame ones; the method was immunoSEQ multiplex PCR. This repertoire shows tens of thousands of clones, 35% to 40% found once; its top ten account for roughly 16%. The chain employs TRBV30 and TRBJ2-1; D may correspond to TRBD1 or TRBD2 (5 bases each). This TCR came from a person aged 35-79 years with oral cavity squamous cell carcinoma. The source material was tumor tissue, sampled after nivolumab (anti-PD-1) treatment. CDR3 nucleotides: TGTGCCTGGAGTCGTAACGAGGGGACTGAGCAGTTCTTC. The encoded protein is CAWSRNEGTEQFF. The whole variable domain, filled in from reference TRBV30 and TRBJ2-1, reads SQTIHQWPATLVQPVGSPLSLECTVEGTSNPNLYWYRQAAGRGLQLLFYSVGIGQISSEVPQNLSASRPQDRQFILSSKKLLLSDSGFYLCAWSRNEGTEQFFGPGTRLTVL.